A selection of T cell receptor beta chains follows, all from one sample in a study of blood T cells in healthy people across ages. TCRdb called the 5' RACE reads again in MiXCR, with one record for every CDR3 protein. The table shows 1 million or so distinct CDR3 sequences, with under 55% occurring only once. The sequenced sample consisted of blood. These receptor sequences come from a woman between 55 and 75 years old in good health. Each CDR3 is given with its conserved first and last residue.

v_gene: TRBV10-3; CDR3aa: CAIGAGPYNEQFF
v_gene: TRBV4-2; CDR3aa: CASSQDRESYNGQFF
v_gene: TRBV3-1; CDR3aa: CASSRTSGRARGNEQYF
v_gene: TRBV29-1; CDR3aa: CSTRREGSYNEQFF
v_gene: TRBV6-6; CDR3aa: CASSLGGPTPGDTQYF
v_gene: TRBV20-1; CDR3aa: CSAAPQTSGRAPDTQYF
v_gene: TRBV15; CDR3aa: CATSSRRDAPQYF
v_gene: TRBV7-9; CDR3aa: CASSLGDTTDTQYF
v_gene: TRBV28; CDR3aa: CASSEQEGPLAKNIQYF
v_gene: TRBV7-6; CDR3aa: CASSPGEGNTEAFF
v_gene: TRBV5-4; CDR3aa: CASSPLGGGSGNEQFF
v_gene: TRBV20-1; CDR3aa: CSAKRTGRNTEAFF
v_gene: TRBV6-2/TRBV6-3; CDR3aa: CASSYTQQVDEKLFF
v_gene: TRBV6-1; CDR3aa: CASRDVHQGTNQPQHF
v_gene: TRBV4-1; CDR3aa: CASSLRVSVNYGYTF
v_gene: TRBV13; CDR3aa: CASSFTGGSSNEKLFF
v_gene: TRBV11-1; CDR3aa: CASSLTPTSYEQYF
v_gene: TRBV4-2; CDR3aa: CASSHSDRASNQPQHF
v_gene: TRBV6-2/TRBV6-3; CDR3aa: CASSSGSYLDEQYF
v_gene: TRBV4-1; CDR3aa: CASSQPERPPYEQYF
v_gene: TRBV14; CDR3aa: CASSQDWTATDTQYF
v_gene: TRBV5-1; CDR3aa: CASSLGDFSGANVLTF
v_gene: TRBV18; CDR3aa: CASSQQTGTSGETQYF
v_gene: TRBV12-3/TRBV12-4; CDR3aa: CASSFLQGSSNQPQHF
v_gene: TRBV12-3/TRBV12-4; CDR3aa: CASSLIGPAKNIQYF
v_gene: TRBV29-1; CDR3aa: CSVGGVDTQYF
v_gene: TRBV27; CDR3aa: CASSLLGSTDTQYF
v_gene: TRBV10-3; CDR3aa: CAISQGDTQYF
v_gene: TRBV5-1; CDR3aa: CASSVGFQTEAFF
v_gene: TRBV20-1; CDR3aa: CSARGDTRYGYTF
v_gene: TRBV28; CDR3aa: CASSLLHGDYEQYF
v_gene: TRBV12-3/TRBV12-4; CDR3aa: CASSFYYGGGQNEQFF
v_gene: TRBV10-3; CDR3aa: CAISEPGQGWAQYF
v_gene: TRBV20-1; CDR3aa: CSAPEGLLAGQETQYF
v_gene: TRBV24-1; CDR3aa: CATSDTSGTYNEQFF
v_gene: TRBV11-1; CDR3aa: CASSLGDLWEWNMGVGTDTQYF
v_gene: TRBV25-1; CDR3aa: CASIGGAKNIQYF
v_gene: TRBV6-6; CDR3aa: CASSYGGLENQPQHF
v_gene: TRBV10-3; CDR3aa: CAISPGDRRYF
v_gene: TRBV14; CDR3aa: CASSQGGGNEQYF
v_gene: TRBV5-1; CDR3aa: CASSLAPSGIQETQYF
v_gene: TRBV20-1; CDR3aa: CSARGVGDSRNQPQHF
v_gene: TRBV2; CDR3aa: CASSEIHGYTF
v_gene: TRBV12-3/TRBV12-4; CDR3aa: CASNPRGRGSYNEQFF
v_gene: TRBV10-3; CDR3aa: CTISYTTGLTDTQYF
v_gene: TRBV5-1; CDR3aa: CASSLGGGPEAFF